This TCR beta chain originates from a study of CD8+ T cells in alopecia areata. Study-level background: For the treated group, dosing was oral tofacitinib at 5 to 10 mg twice daily. Study-wide results and caveats: Persistence during tofacitinib was seen for many expanded lesional clones in scalp and blood. Clonality in the scalp and expanded CD8+ clones ranked among the top 100 were significantly decreased by tofacitinib.

Indicated treatment: oral pan-JAK inhibitor, 5-10 mg twice daily. Worth noting for this clone: Its antigen remains unknown.

Sequencing relied on a cDNA template that was reverse transcribed from extracted RNA. Here immunoSEQ multiplex PCR was the method, and the copy in TCRdb shows in-frame clones only, minus some. The sample has about 200,000 clones, nearly 60% seen once. Germline V CDR1 and CDR2: SGHRS, YFSETQ. The length of the CDR3 is 12 residues. V was pared by 0 bases and J by 6 bases, with 7 bases between. This specimen was CD4+ T cells sorted from blood, taken at week 24, from a patient treated with tofacitinib. The TCR was taken from a human donor with alopecia areata. The V gene is TRBV5-1, the J gene TRBJ2-7; D not resolved. The CDR3 DNA follows: TGCGCCAGCAGCTTGGAACGATCCGAGCAGTACTTC. Translating it yields CASSLERSEQYF.